These 32 T cell receptor beta chains originate from one sample sequenced in a study of cytomegalovirus exposure and HLA in healthy donors. The PCR contained 60 Vbeta and 13 Jbeta primers. Sequencing was performed with immunoSEQ multiplex PCR; in TCRdb, only in-frame clones are kept and a portion is missing. This table holds 75,000 to 95,000 clones, around 85% found once. The sample comprised PBMCs. The receptors derive from a human donor in good health.

V and J are TRBV5-1 and TRBJ2-2; D is unclear. The CDR3 loop spans 15 amino acids. Per germline, CDR1 SGHRS and CDR2 YFSETQ. V was shortened by 0 bases and J by 1 base, with 7 bases between the two germline ends. The CDR3 coding sequence is TGCGCCAGCAGCTTGGTAGCTCAGAACACCGGGGAGCTGTTTTTT. Translating gives CASSLVAQNTGELFF.

The chain joins TRBV6-6 to TRBJ1-5, with D possibly matching TRBD1 (6 bases). V lost 10 bases to trimming and J lost 0 bases, with 19 bases between them. The CDR3 is 16 residues long. Looked up from germline, CDR1 is MNHNY and CDR2 is SVGAGI (reference sequence). CDR3 residues: CATSTGFSHSNQPQHF. CDR3 DNA sequence: TGTGCCACATCAACAGGGTTTTCTCATAGCAATCAGCCCCAGCATTTT.

The sample holds one count of this clone. The rearrangement joins TRBV5-1 to TRBJ2-5; 7 nucleotides agree with TRBD1. CDR3 length equals 15 residues. CDR1 is SGHRS, CDR2 YFSETQ, per germline. J lost 5 bases, V lost 4 bases, and 11 bases had no gene match. Here the CDR3 reads CASSQTPGQRETQYF. CDR3 DNA: TGCGCCAGCAGCCAAACCCCGGGACAGAGGGAGACCCAGTACTTC.

This clone was recorded a few times. The rearrangement joins TRBV7-8 to TRBJ2-7; D perhaps matches TRBD1 (5 bases). Germline V gene sequence: CDR1 SGHVS, CDR2 FQNEAQ. This CDR3 contains 14 residues. Trimming removed 5 bases at V and 5 bases at J, with 16 bases between. The CDR3 is CASSRGNPHHEQYF. As DNA, the CDR3 is TGTGCCAGCAGCAGGGGAAATCCACACCACGAGCAGTACTTC.

The chain combines TRBV7-9 with TRBJ2-5; D may be TRBD2 (7 bases). Germline V gene lookup returns CDR1 SEHNR and CDR2 FQNEAQ (reference sequence). The V gene lost 1 base and the J gene lost 4 bases, with 16 bases spanning the gap. The CDR3 spans 16 residues. In DNA, the CDR3 is TGTGCCAGCAGCTTAGGGGTTGGGGGGGCCGCAGAGACCCAGTACTTC. It specifies CASSLGVGGAAETQYF. Using reference TRBV7-9 and TRBJ2-5 for the parts outside the CDR3, the full variable domain is DTGVSQNPRHKITKRGQNVTFRCDPISEHNRLYWYRQTLGQGPEFLTYFQNEAQLEKSRLLSDRFSAERPKGSFSTLEIQRTEQGDSAMYLCASSLGVGGAAETQYFGPGTRLLVL.

V usage is TRBV2 and J usage is TRBJ2-1, with a possible D match to TRBD2 (5 bases). V gave up 4 bases and J gave up 0 bases, with 16 bases separating them. The CDR3 spans 17 residues. Germline CDR1 and CDR2: SNHLY and FYNNEI. The CDR3 reads CASSVGGSSPSYNEQFF. DNA for the CDR3: TGTGCCAGCAGTGTCGGAGGTTCCAGTCCCTCCTACAATGAGCAGTTCTTC. Based on the CDR3 plus reference TRBV2 and TRBJ2-1, the full variable domain is EPEVTQTPSHQVTQMGQEVILRCVPISNHLYFYWYRQILGQKVEFLVSFYNNEISEKSEIFDDQFSVERPDGSNFTLKIRSTKLEDSAMYFCASSVGGSSPSYNEQFFGPGTRLTVL.

This chain uses TRBV5-1 with TRBJ2-2; weak D call: TRBD1 (7 bases). CDR3 length equals 17 residues. Trimming stripped 0 bases from V and 6 bases from J, with 18 bases between. In germline, CDR1 is SGHRS, CDR2 YFSETQ. The CDR3 protein is CASSLASPGGPAGELFF. The CDR3 coding sequence is TGCGCCAGCAGCTTGGCCTCGCCAGGGGGGCCGGCCGGGGAGCTGTTTTTT. Together with reference TRBV5-1 and TRBJ2-2, the CDR3 gives the full variable domain: KAGVTQTPRYLIKTRGQQVTLSCSPISGHRSVSWYQQTPGQGLQFLFEYFSETQRNKGNFPGRFSGRQFSNSRSEMNVSTLELGDSALYLCASSLASPGGPAGELFFGEGSRLTVL.

This clone has a count of ten or more. The chain recombines TRBV30 with TRBJ1-2; TRBD1 might be the D (5 bases). Looked up from germline, CDR1 is GTSNPN and CDR2 is SVGIG (reference sequence). V was pared by 1 base and J by 8 bases, with 14 bases between. This CDR3 region has 13 residues. CDR3 residues: CAWSGEGRGGYTF. CDR3 coding DNA: TGTGCCTGGAGTGGGGAGGGGAGGGGAGGCTACACCTTC.

This clone was recorded once. V gene TRBV19 combines with J gene TRBJ2-4, with D hard to call. CDR3 length equals 18 residues. V lost 5 bases and J 0 bases, leaving 20 bases between the germline ends. Germline-derived CDR1 and CDR2 are LNHDA and SQIVND (reference sequence). CDR3 coding DNA: TGTGCCAGTAGTCCCATGCTCGATCTCAAACTAGCCAAAAACATTCAGTACTTC. Its translation is CASSPMLDLKLAKNIQYF.

The chain carries TRBV7-8 and TRBJ1-1; no firm D call. Germline assignment: CDR1 SGHVS and CDR2 FQNEAQ. This CDR3 has 14 amino acids. Trimming left V 1 base short and J 0 bases short, with 6 bases between. In DNA, the CDR3 is TGTGCCAGCAGCTTAGTTGGCTTGAACACTGAAGCTTTCTTT. It specifies CASSLVGLNTEAFF.

The CDR3 region is CASSPPRQVGFTGELFF. In DNA, the CDR3 is TGTGCCAGCAGCCCCCCCCGACAGGTTGGATTCACCGGGGAGCTGTTTTTT. The gene calls are TRBV7-2 and TRBJ2-2; D perhaps matches TRBD1 (6 bases). This CDR3 contains 17 residues. Germline values: CDR1 SGHTA, CDR2 FQGNSA. Trimming stripped 5 bases from V and 4 bases from J, with 20 bases between.

The chain combines TRBV7-7 with TRBJ2-5; 9 nucleotides align to TRBD1. V dropped 5 bases and J dropped 5; count of bases not matched to a gene: 9. Germline V gene data show CDR1 as SSHAT and CDR2 as FNYEAQ (reference sequence). This CDR3 has 15 amino acids. The CDR3 nucleotides read TGTGCCAGCAGCGGACCGGGACAGGGATTGGAGACCCAGTACTTC. This sequence encodes CASSGPGQGLETQYF.

V is TRBV27 and J is TRBJ2-1, with 10 bases lining up with TRBD1. CDR3 length: 14 residues. From germline, CDR1 is MNHEY and CDR2 SMNVEV (reference sequence). Unmatched junction bases numbered 7, after V lost 5 bases and J lost 9 bases. This CDR3 is CASSPGTGVGEQFF. The DNA of the CDR3 is TGTGCCAGCAGTCCCGGGACAGGGGTCGGTGAGCAGTTCTTC.

V and J are TRBV4-2 and TRBJ1-2; D is unresolved. Germline V CDR1 and CDR2: LGHNA, YNFKEQ. This CDR3 is 15 amino acids long. Trimming took 0 bases from V and 2 from J, leaving 10 bases between them. The CDR3 is CASSQDRGRNYGYTF. The CDR3 DNA follows: TGTGCCAGCAGCCAAGATCGAGGCCGGAACTATGGCTACACCTTC.

The chain carries TRBV18 and TRBJ1-4; the match to TRBD1 covers 8 bases. From germline, CDR1 is KGHSH and CDR2 LQKENI. This CDR3 is 16 amino acids long. The V and J ends lost 2 bases and 2 bases, in that order; junction bases with no gene match: 4. The CDR3 DNA follows: TGTGCCAGCTCACCAGTATCAGGGGGCACTAATGAAAAACTGTTTTTT. This sequence encodes CASSPVSGGTNEKLFF.

This sequence joins TRBV15 and TRBJ1-3; TRBD1 is a possible D gene (5 bases). The CDR3 spans 17 residues. Germline CDR1 is LNHNV and CDR2 is YYDKDF (reference sequence). V was shortened by 2 bases and J by 0 bases, with 14 bases between the two germline ends. CDR3: CATSRPRGDYSGNTIYF. CDR3 sequence (DNA): TGTGCCACCAGCAGACCCCGGGGGGACTACTCTGGAAACACCATATATTTT.

This CDR3 reads CASSLGQGDQPQHF. The CDR3 nucleotides are TGTGCCAGCAGCTTAGGGCAGGGCGATCAGCCCCAGCATTTT. This chain links TRBV7-8 with TRBJ1-5, with a possible D match to TRBD1 (5 bases). Germline V gene lookup returns CDR1 SGHVS and CDR2 FQNEAQ. The V end was cut by 1 base, the J end by 5 bases, with 9 bases between. The CDR3 contains 14 residues.

CDR3 DNA: TGTGCCAGCAGTTTCGGCCAGGGCGAGTACAATGAGCAGTTCTTC. It encodes CASSFGQGEYNEQFF. The V and J genes are TRBV27 and TRBJ2-1; D might be TRBD1 (5 bases). The CDR3 extends over 15 amino acids. Germline loops: CDR1 MNHEY, CDR2 SMNVEV (reference sequence). The germline V and J ends were trimmed by 3 bases and 4 bases, with 13 bases remaining between them.

The chain combines TRBV6-5 with TRBJ1-2; D gene uncertain. Trimming removed 0 bases from V and 8 bases from J, with 16 bases in between. Germline values: CDR1 MNHEY, CDR2 SVGAGI. CDR3 size: 15 residues. DNA of the CDR3: TGTGCCAGCAGTTACTCGCGCTCTCGAACACAGGGCTACACCTTC. It codes for CASSYSRSRTQGYTF.

This clone came up a few times. The chain uses TRBV19 and TRBJ2-3; 7 bases match TRBD2. CDR1 LNHDA and CDR2 SQIVND come from the germline V gene (reference sequence). The CDR3 contains 15 residues. V trimming: 5 bases; J trimming: 2 bases; junction bases outside the gene matches: 7. In DNA form, the CDR3 reads TGTGCCAGTAGTTTGTCGCGGGGGAACACAGATACGCAGTATTTT. This gives the protein CASSLSRGNTDTQYF.

This clone appeared once. The CDR3 loop is CASTRQGYGYGYTF. The CDR3 DNA sequence: TGTGCCAGCACCAGACAGGGGTACGGCTATGGCTACACCTTC. This sequence joins TRBV9 and TRBJ1-2; 8 bases line up with TRBD1. The V segment lost 6 bases and the J segment 4 bases; nucleotides outside the gene matches: 8. Germline V gives CDR1 SGDLS, CDR2 YYNGEE. The CDR3 length is 14 residues.

The DNA for the CDR3 is TGCAGCGTTGAAGAGGGGACAGGGTCGAGCTACGAGCAGTACTTC. This encodes CSVEEGTGSSYEQYF. The rearrangement uses TRBV29-1 and TRBJ2-7, with 9 bases lining up with TRBD1. V trimming: 0 bases; J trimming: 3 bases; junction bases outside the gene matches: 6. The germline gives CDR1 SQVTM, CDR2 ANQGSEA. There are 15 residues in the CDR3.

V is TRBV7-9 and J is TRBJ1-1; 8 nucleotides match TRBD1. J lost 7 bases, V lost 5 bases, and 12 bases had no gene match. CDR3 length: 15 residues. Germline V lookup: CDR1 SEHNR, CDR2 FQNEAQ (reference sequence). CDR3 DNA: TGTGCCAGCAGCCCAGGGACAGGAAACTTAAATGAAGCTTTCTTT. Amino acids: CASSPGTGNLNEAFF.

This clone was counted a single time. This chain uses TRBV27 with TRBJ1-6; D might be TRBD1 (5 bases). Germline CDR1 reads MNHEY; CDR2 reads SMNVEV (reference sequence). The CDR3 loop spans 14 amino acids. The germline V and J ends were trimmed by 1 base and 6 bases, with 7 bases remaining between them. The CDR3 loop is CASSLWGPNSPLHF. The CDR3 bases are TGTGCCAGCAGTTTATGGGGCCCTAATTCACCCCTCCACTTT.

In this sample, this clone turned up once. The chain employs TRBV7-8 and TRBJ2-3; 7 bases are shared with TRBD1. CDR3 length: 15 amino acids. J gave up 1 base and V 1 base, and 2 bases lay outside the gene matches. The V gene's germline CDR1 is SGHVS and CDR2 FQNEAQ. CDR3 protein: CASSLEGAGTDTQYF. The CDR3 DNA reads TGTGCCAGCAGCTTAGAGGGGGCAGGCACAGATACGCAGTATTTT. Full variable domain (outside the CDR3, taken from reference TRBV7-8 and TRBJ2-3): GAGVSQSPRYKVAKRGQDVALRCDPISGHVSLFWYQQALGQGPEFLTYFQNEAQLDKSGLPSDRFFAERPEGSVSTLKIQRTQQEDSAVYLCASSLEGAGTDTQYFGPGTRLTVL.

This chain links TRBV7-9 with TRBJ2-2; a possible D gene is TRBD1 (5 bases). The germline CDR1 and CDR2 sequences are SEHNR and FQNEAQ (reference sequence). The CDR3 spans 15 residues. Trimming shortened V by 5 bases and J by 4 bases, and 14 bases separated the two germline ends. The CDR3: CASSPRGGVTGELFF. The CDR3 coding sequence is TGTGCCAGCAGCCCAAGGGGTGGGGTCACCGGGGAGCTGTTTTTT.

This chain links TRBV25-1 with TRBJ1-6, with D hard to call. The CDR3 totals 14 residues. The germline V gene encodes CDR1 MGHDK and CDR2 SYGVNS. The ends were cut back, 4 bases at V and 7 bases at J, with 11 bases in the middle. CDR3 coding DNA: TGTGCCAGCAGTGCCCAGGTCAGCAATTCACCCCTCCACTTT. It encodes CASSAQVSNSPLHF.

The chain joins TRBV28 to TRBJ1-2; 10 bases are a match to TRBD1. The germline V gene has CDR1 MDHEN and CDR2 SYDVKM. J was trimmed by 5 bases and V by 2 bases; bases with no gene match: 2. This CDR3 is built from 14 residues. CDR3 in amino acids: CASSLRTGGYGYTF. The CDR3 DNA follows: TGTGCCAGCAGTTTACGGACAGGGGGATATGGCTACACCTTC.

The chain joins TRBV6-5 to TRBJ1-2; 7 bases line up with TRBD1. After removal of 5 bases from V and 6 bases from J, the junction contained 9 bases not matched to a gene. This CDR3 spans 14 amino acids. The germline V gene has CDR1 MNHEY and CDR2 SVGAGI. CDR3 bases: TGTGCCAGCAGTGCCCAGGGGGGTAGCGATGGCTACACCTTC. Its translation: CASSAQGGSDGYTF.

The chain uses TRBV29-1 and TRBJ1-6; 9 positions match TRBD1. With V trimmed by 7 bases and J by 7 bases, 2 bases remained unmatched. Per the germline V gene, CDR1 is SQVTM and CDR2 is ANQGSEA. The CDR3 sequence is 12 residues long. CDR3 in DNA: TGCAGCGCTGGGACAGGGAATTCACCCCTCCACTTT. Amino acids: CSAGTGNSPLHF. Drawing the rest from reference TRBV29-1 and TRBJ1-6, the complete variable domain is SAVISQKPSRDICQRGTSLTIQCQVDSQVTMMFWYRQQPGQSLTLIATANQGSEATYESGFVIDKFPISRPNLTFSTLTVSNMSPEDSSIYLCSAGTGNSPLHFGNGTRLTVT.

The rearrangement uses TRBV5-1 and TRBJ1-4; D not resolved. This CDR3 is 15 amino acids long. V lost 4 bases, J lost 7 bases, and 17 bases lay in between. From germline, CDR1 is SGHRS and CDR2 YFSETQ. The CDR3 reads CASSPVAGKSEKLFF. CDR3 bases: TGCGCCAGCAGCCCCGTGGCCGGGAAGAGTGAAAAACTGTTTTTT.

This clone has only one observation. This sequence joins TRBV2 and TRBJ2-7, with 8 positions matching TRBD1. Unmatched junction bases numbered 7, after V lost 6 bases and J lost 3 bases. CDR1 and CDR2 from the germline V gene are SNHLY and FYNNEI. The CDR3 is 14 residues long. For the CDR3, the DNA is TGTGCCAGCAGATACGACAGGGGAAACTACGAGCAGTACTTC. Amino acid sequence: CASRYDRGNYEQYF.